Listed here are 26 T cell receptor beta chains from one sample, sequenced in a study of shared clonotypes between healthy human individuals. Sequencing used immunoSEQ multiplex PCR; TCRdb keeps in-frame clones, though not all of them. In the table there are roughly 2.5 million clones, just over 90% of which are singletons. Sequenced sample: naive CD4+ T cells sorted from blood. Described subset: CD45RA+ positively selected. The receptors derive from a man between 18 and 35 years old in good health.

Details on this clone: This sample includes further DNA sequences coding for the same CDR3. The chain is built from TRBV29-1 and TRBJ2-3; D is uncertain. The CDR3 length is 11 residues. Germline V gene sequence: CDR1 SQVTM, CDR2 ANQGSEA. Trimming took off 6 bases at V and 4 bases at J, with 8 bases between the two ends. The CDR3 nucleotides read TGCAGCGTGGGTGGGCCAGATACGCAGTATTTT. It translates to CSVGGPDTQYF.

The chain is built from TRBV7-2 and TRBJ2-7, with 8 bases that match TRBD2. CDR1 is SGHTA, CDR2 FQGNSA, per germline. The CDR3 totals 13 residues. Trimming cost V 8 bases and J 1 base; bases outside gene matches: 4. The CDR3 DNA is TGTGCCAGCCGAACTAGCGGTTCCTACGAGCAGTACTTC. Translating it yields CASRTSGSYEQYF.

The V call is TRBV18, the J call TRBJ1-1, with D unclear. The CDR3 contains 13 residues. V was cut by 6 bases and J by 0 bases, with 8 bases left in between. Germline loops: CDR1 KGHSH, CDR2 LQKENI. The DNA for the CDR3 is TGTGCCAGCTCGGGCAGCATGAACACTGAAGCTTTCTTT. It encodes CASSGSMNTEAFF.

CDR3 protein: CASSQSQGVRVNEQFF. The DNA of the CDR3 is TGCGCCAGCAGCCAATCACAGGGGGTACGGGTCAATGAGCAGTTCTTC. The chain uses TRBV4-1 and TRBJ2-1; 8 nucleotides agree with TRBD1. This CDR3 comprises 16 residues. The ends lost 2 bases at V and 6 bases at J; junction bases unmatched: 9. The germline V gene has CDR1 MGHRA and CDR2 YSYEKL.

This rearrangement joins TRBV5-1 to TRBJ2-7; a weak D match, TRBD2 (6 bases). The CDR3 runs to 14 residues. The V and J ends lost 0 bases and 6 bases respectively, with 13 bases between them. Germline V gene data show CDR1 as SGHRS and CDR2 as YFSETQ. CDR3 sequence: CASSLVPGTGEQYF. CDR3 nucleotides: TGCGCCAGCAGCTTGGTACCAGGGACTGGCGAGCAGTACTTC.

The rearrangement joins TRBV10-3 to TRBJ2-2; TRBD2 agrees at 7 bases. The J segment lost 0 bases and the V segment lost 2 bases, leaving 3 bases of the junction unmatched. CDR3 length: 16 residues. Germline CDR1 reads ENHRY; CDR2 reads SYGVKD. The CDR3 protein is CAISENLAANTGELFF. CDR3 DNA: TGTGCCATCAGTGAGAATCTAGCGGCGAACACCGGGGAGCTGTTTTTT.

The chain links TRBV27 to TRBJ1-1, with 7 bases aligning to TRBD1. CDR1 and CDR2 from the germline V gene are MNHEY and SMNVEV (reference sequence). The CDR3 length is 14 residues. V was pared by 2 bases and J by 7 bases, with 7 bases of the junction left unmatched. In DNA, the CDR3 is TGTGCCAGCAGTTTAGACAGGGTCCCTGGTGAAGCTTTCTTT. Residues: CASSLDRVPGEAFF.

This chain uses TRBV28 with TRBJ1-2; D uncertain. Germline V gene data show CDR1 as MDHEN and CDR2 as SYDVKM. CDR3 length equals 14 residues. V was trimmed by 3 bases and J by 1 base, leaving 9 bases between them. CDR3 DNA: TGTGCCAGCAGTTTTCCATCGGTTAACTATGGCTACACCTTC. Translated, it gives CASSFPSVNYGYTF.

On this clone itself: The sample has other DNA sequences that encode this CDR3 too. The chain combines TRBV5-1 with TRBJ1-1; no clear D gene. The CDR3 loop spans 14 amino acids. Between the trimmed V and J ends, which lost 0 bases and 1 base, there was a span of 7 bases. Germline CDR1 reads SGHRS; CDR2 reads YFSETQ. The CDR3 DNA reads TGCGCCAGCAGCTTGGCCGGCGGGAACACTGAAGCTTTCTTT. This translates into CASSLAGGNTEAFF.

This sequence joins TRBV9 and TRBJ2-3, with D perhaps given as TRBD1 or TRBD2 (6 bases each). The CDR3 is 18 amino acids. Between the trimmed V and J ends, which lost 4 bases and 3 bases, there was a span of 24 bases. Per the germline V gene, CDR1 is SGDLS and CDR2 is YYNGEE. CDR3 bases: TGTGCCAGCAGCTCCGCGAGGGGGACTCCAACCGGGACAGATACGCAGTATTTT. It translates to CASSSARGTPTGTDTQYF.

This chain links TRBV28 with TRBJ1-6, with D hard to call. The CDR3 extends over 14 amino acids. V gave up 4 bases and J gave up 0 bases, with 4 bases separating them. Germline loops: CDR1 MDHEN, CDR2 SYDVKM. The CDR3 bases are TGTGCCAGCAGTTGGGGCTCCTATAATTCACCCCTCCACTTT. Its translation: CASSWGSYNSPLHF. Based on the CDR3 plus reference TRBV28 and TRBJ1-6, the full variable domain is DVKVTQSSRYLVKRTGEKVFLECVQDMDHENMFWYRQDPGLGLRLIYFSYDVKMKEKGDIPEGYSVSREKKERFSLILESASTNQTSMYLCASSWGSYNSPLHFGNGTRLTVT.

In its sample, this clone was seen once. This chain connects TRBV7-9 to TRBJ2-5, with 8 bases aligning to TRBD1. J was trimmed by 0 bases and V by 5 bases; bases with no gene match: 8. This CDR3 spans 16 amino acids. The germline CDR1 and CDR2 sequences are SEHNR and FQNEAQ (reference sequence). The CDR3: CASSTFGDRYQETQYF. The CDR3 nucleotides are TGTGCCAGCAGCACGTTTGGGGACAGGTACCAAGAGACCCAGTACTTC.

The chain couples TRBV12-5 to TRBJ1-1; D perhaps matches TRBD1 (5 bases). The CDR3 runs to 16 residues. V lost 2 bases and J 5 bases, leaving 18 bases between the germline ends. Germline V CDR1 and CDR2: LGHNT, FRNRAP. The CDR3 reads CASGLPSGSKGTEAFF. The CDR3 nucleotides are TGTGCTAGTGGTTTGCCCTCAGGGTCGAAAGGGACTGAAGCTTTCTTT.

The chain carries TRBV6-1 and TRBJ1-5; weak D call: TRBD1 (5 bases). The germline V and J ends were trimmed by 4 bases and 4 bases, with 8 bases remaining between them. CDR1 is MNHNS, CDR2 SASEGT, per germline. This CDR3 comprises 13 residues. The CDR3 nucleotides read TGTGCCAGCAGTGGGGGGGTAAATCAGCCCCAGCATTTT. Translation: CASSGGVNQPQHF.

J is TRBJ1-3 and V is TRBV11-2; maybe TRBD1 (6 bases). CDR3 length equals 13 residues. From germline, CDR1 is SGHAT and CDR2 FQNNGV. With 6 bases removed from V and 9 bases from J, the gap between germline ends came to 15 bases. The CDR3 protein is CASSFMDSATIYF. CDR3 coding DNA: TGTGCCAGCAGTTTTATGGACAGTGCCACCATATATTTT.

This chain connects TRBV13 to TRBJ2-1; TRBD2 aligns across 11 bases. CDR1 is PRHDT and CDR2 is FYEKMQ in the germline V gene (reference sequence). The CDR3 loop spans 18 amino acids. The V segment lost 6 bases and the J segment 6 bases; nucleotides outside the gene matches: 16. CDR3 sequence reads: CASSPLSGRAFSGNEQFF. CDR3 in DNA: TGTGCCAGCAGTCCTCTTAGCGGGAGGGCCTTTTCGGGCAATGAGCAGTTCTTC.

The V gene is TRBV11-3, the J gene TRBJ2-3; 9 bases align to TRBD1. Trimming cost V 5 bases and J 5 bases; bases outside gene matches: 2. Germline CDR1 SGHNT, CDR2 YENEEA. The length of the CDR3 is 13 residues. The CDR3: CASSTDRGDTQYF. DNA of the CDR3: TGTGCCAGCAGCACGGACAGGGGAGATACGCAGTATTTT.

On this clone: Distinct nucleotide sequences in the sample also encode this CDR3. V usage is TRBV19 and J usage is TRBJ1-1; the D is unclear. Germline V gene sequence: CDR1 LNHDA, CDR2 SQIVND (reference sequence). V was clipped by 3 bases and J by 2 bases, with 7 bases between them. The CDR3 sequence is 13 residues long. CDR3 in amino acids: CASSIPPNTEAFF. CDR3 nucleotides: TGTGCCAGTAGTATCCCCCCCAACACTGAAGCTTTCTTT.

Notes on this clone: Other DNA sequences in the same sample also yield this CDR3. The chain carries TRBV19 and TRBJ2-5; TRBD1 or TRBD2 may be the D gene (5 bases each). This CDR3 has 13 residues. V lost 3 bases and J lost 4, with 9 bases in between. The germline V gene encodes CDR1 LNHDA and CDR2 SQIVND (reference sequence). The CDR3 sequence: CASSIGAGETQYF. CDR3 in DNA: TGTGCCAGTAGTATCGGGGCTGGAGAGACCCAGTACTTC.

The rearrangement uses TRBV20-1 and TRBJ1-1; D may be TRBD1 (6 bases). Trimming shortened V by 6 bases and J by 4 bases, and 9 bases separated the two germline ends. This CDR3 is 11 amino acids long. The germline gives CDR1 DFQATT, CDR2 SNEGSKA (reference sequence). CDR3 amino acids: CSAQGSTEAFF. Here the CDR3 DNA reads TGCAGTGCCCAGGGGAGCACTGAAGCTTTCTTT.

V usage is TRBV5-8 and J usage is TRBJ1-4; maybe TRBD1 (6 bases). V lost 5 bases and J lost 5, with 10 bases in between. Germline V lookup: CDR1 SGHTS, CDR2 YDEGEE. The CDR3 totals 13 residues. The CDR3 loop reads CASRDSWNEKLFF. The CDR3 DNA is TGTGCCAGCAGGGACAGTTGGAATGAAAAACTGTTTTTT.

On this clone itself: Different DNA sequences within this sample yield the same CDR3. The rearrangement joins TRBV5-1 to TRBJ1-5; TRBD1 matches at 7 bases. The germline V gene encodes CDR1 SGHRS and CDR2 YFSETQ. CDR3 length equals 14 residues. Trimming at V came to 5 bases and at J to 3 bases, leaving 5 bases not matched to a gene. The CDR3 is CASSPGTVNQPQHF. Here the CDR3 DNA reads TGCGCCAGCAGTCCTGGGACAGTCAATCAGCCCCAGCATTTT.

This chain joins TRBV12-5 and TRBJ2-2; a weak D match, TRBD2 (6 bases). This CDR3 region has 15 residues. Germline V gives CDR1 LGHNT, CDR2 FRNRAP. V lost 0 bases and J lost 6, with 11 bases in between. In DNA form, the CDR3 reads TGTGCTAGTGGTTTGGTACGGAGGGCGTCCGGGGAGCTGTTTTTT. It codes for CASGLVRRASGELFF.

As DNA, the CDR3 is TGTGCCAGCAGCTTTGGGGGAATAGGGGGCAGGGCGCAGTATTTT. Translated: CASSFGGIGGRAQYF. The chain recombines TRBV5-8 with TRBJ2-3; the match to TRBD1 covers 7 bases. Germline CDR1 SGHTS, CDR2 YDEGEE. With 2 bases clipped from V and 10 bases from J, the junction kept 13 bases outside the gene matches. The CDR3 is 15 amino acids.

About this clone itself: Other nucleotide sequences in the sample specify the same CDR3. The rearrangement uses TRBV7-2 and TRBJ2-1, with 10 bases aligning to TRBD2. Germline CDR1 and CDR2: SGHTA and FQGNSA. The V gene end was trimmed by 3 bases and the J gene end by 2 bases; junction bases not matched to a gene: 1. The length of the CDR3 is 15 residues. CDR3 protein: CASSFSGGAYNEQFF. Here the CDR3 DNA reads TGTGCCAGCAGCTTCAGCGGGGGGGCCTACAATGAGCAGTTCTTC.

The chain joins TRBV5-1 to TRBJ2-7, with 9 bases lining up with TRBD2. This CDR3 comprises 13 residues. Trimming at V came to 2 bases and at J to 3 bases, leaving 0 bases not matched to a gene. Germline values: CDR1 SGHRS, CDR2 YFSETQ. The CDR3 loop is CASSFSGGYEQYF. The CDR3 DNA follows: TGCGCCAGCAGCTTTAGCGGGGGCTACGAGCAGTACTTC. Full variable domain (remainder filled in from reference TRBV5-1 and TRBJ2-7): KAGVTQTPRYLIKTRGQQVTLSCSPISGHRSVSWYQQTPGQGLQFLFEYFSETQRNKGNFPGRFSGRQFSNSRSEMNVSTLELGDSALYLCASSFSGGYEQYFGPGTRLTVT.